One sample yielded the 22 T cell receptor beta chains listed below, sequenced in a study of T cells after yellow fever vaccination. TCRdb processed the 5' RACE reads anew with MiXCR; each CDR3 protein has one entry. The repertoire holds nearly 550,000 distinct CDR3 sequences, with 19% as singletons. The source was PBMCs, collected 15 days after the yellow fever booster vaccination. The receptors here all came from a man under 40 who received the YFV17D yellow fever vaccine.

This clonotype occurred a few times. V and J are TRBV6-2 or TRBV6-3 and TRBJ2-1; 7 positions match TRBD2. CDR3 length: 13 residues. Trimming cost V 8 bases and J 4 bases; bases outside gene matches: 5. Germline CDR1 and CDR2: MNHEY and SVGEGT. Written as DNA, the CDR3 is TGTGCCAGCGGGTGGACTAGATACAATGAGCAGTTCTTC. Translating it yields CASGWTRYNEQFF.

This clonotype appeared a few times. The V call is TRBV7-9, the J call TRBJ2-3; 10 bases map to TRBD2. The CDR3 sequence is 15 residues long. V was clipped by 5 bases and J by 0 bases; unmatched bases: 2. CDR1 SEHNR and CDR2 FQNEAQ come from the germline V gene (reference sequence). The CDR3 DNA follows: TGTGCCAGCAGCGCAGCGGGAGGGAGCACAGATACGCAGTATTTT. Its translation is CASSAAGGSTDTQYF. The entire variable domain, with the rest obtained from reference TRBV7-9 and TRBJ2-3, is as follows: DTGVSQNPRHKITKRGQNVTFRCDPISEHNRLYWYRQTLGQGPEFLTYFQNEAQLEKSRLLSDRFSAERPKGSFSTLEIQRTEQGDSAMYLCASSAAGGSTDTQYFGPGTRLTVL.

This clonotype was observed a few times. The rearrangement joins TRBV7-2 to TRBJ1-4, with D tentatively TRBD1 (5 bases). V was cut by 5 bases and J by 7 bases, with 17 bases left in between. The germline V gene has CDR1 SGHTA and CDR2 FQGNSA. This CDR3 has 15 amino acids. The CDR3 protein is CASSASGTTSEKLFF. The CDR3 DNA reads TGTGCCAGCAGCGCAAGTGGGACTACCTCTGAAAAACTGTTTTTT.

This clonotype came up a few times. The chain links TRBV15 to TRBJ2-6; D unclear. Germline CDR1 is LNHNV and CDR2 is YYDKDF (reference sequence). V was clipped by 5 bases and J by 0 bases, with 5 bases between them. The CDR3 loop spans 14 amino acids. CDR3: CATSRISGANVLTF. Here the CDR3 DNA reads TGTGCCACCAGCCGAATCTCTGGGGCCAACGTCCTGACTTTC.

V is TRBV4-2 and J is TRBJ2-1; maybe TRBD1 (6 bases). The V gene lost 7 bases and the J gene lost 6 bases, with 16 bases spanning the gap. Germline V gives CDR1 LGHNA, CDR2 YNFKEQ. The CDR3 is 14 residues long. CDR3 nucleotides: TGTGCCAGCACCCCGGACAGCCCCGGCAATGAGCAGTTCTTC. Translation: CASTPDSPGNEQFF.

The CDR3 sequence: CASSSRDKEETQYF. The CDR3 DNA sequence: TGTGCCAGCAGTTCCAGGGACAAAGAAGAGACCCAGTACTTC. The chain combines TRBV12-3 or TRBV12-4 with TRBJ2-5; D might be TRBD1 (6 bases). V was pared by 4 bases and J by 3 bases, with 12 bases between. This CDR3 region has 14 residues.

This clonotype occurred a few times. The V and J genes are TRBV20-1 and TRBJ2-7, with D perhaps TRBD2 (7 bases). The CDR3 has 15 amino acids. V lost 6 bases, J lost 6 bases, and 24 bases lay in between. CDR1 and CDR2 (germline): DFQATT, SNEGSKA (reference sequence). The CDR3 protein is CSARTQGGGWVEQYF. The CDR3 bases are TGCAGTGCCCGGACACAGGGCGGGGGTTGGGTCGAGCAGTACTTC.

This clonotype turned up a few times. The chain joins TRBV7-2 to TRBJ2-5; 7 bases align to TRBD1. The length of the CDR3 is 15 residues. The V gene end was trimmed by 4 bases and the J gene end by 4 bases; junction bases not matched to a gene: 9. Germline V gene data show CDR1 as SGHTA and CDR2 as FQGNSA. The DNA for the CDR3 is TGTGCCAGCAGCTCAGAGACAGGGTACTCAGAGACCCAGTACTTC. It encodes CASSSETGYSETQYF.

This clonotype was seen a few times. The V call is TRBV19, the J call TRBJ2-7; D is unresolved. Germline CDR1 reads LNHDA; CDR2 reads SQIVND (reference sequence). The CDR3 length is 13 residues. V was trimmed by 6 bases and J by 4 bases, leaving 13 bases between them. As DNA, the CDR3 is TGTGCCAGTAGCGAAGCCGCCTTATACGAGCAGTACTTC. Encoded protein: CASSEAALYEQYF.

The chain joins TRBV29-1 to TRBJ2-1; tentatively, D is TRBD2 (6 bases). This CDR3 contains 16 residues. Trimming left V 3 bases short and J 0 bases short, with 15 bases between. Per germline, CDR1 SQVTM and CDR2 ANQGSEA. The CDR3 spells CSVDEVAVSSYNEQFF. CDR3 DNA: TGCAGCGTTGATGAGGTAGCGGTTAGCTCCTACAATGAGCAGTTCTTC.

This clonotype was seen a handful of times. The rearrangement links TRBV6-5 to TRBJ2-1; 8 positions match TRBD2. V trimming: 1 base; J trimming: 6 bases; junction bases outside the gene matches: 5. Germline lookup yields CDR1 MNHEY and CDR2 SVGAGI. The CDR3 runs 15 residues. In DNA form, the CDR3 reads TGTGCCAGCAGTTACTGGAGCGGGAGCCGCAATGAGCAGTTCTTC. Protein product: CASSYWSGSRNEQFF.

This clonotype has more than one count but fewer than ten. This chain joins TRBV6-5 and TRBJ2-3; D is uncertain. The CDR3 is made up of 13 amino acids. Germline loops: CDR1 MNHEY, CDR2 SVGAGI. Trimming stripped 2 bases from V and 0 bases from J, with 3 bases between. In DNA, the CDR3 is TGTGCCAGCAGTTACGACAGCACAGATACGCAGTATTTT. Amino acid sequence: CASSYDSTDTQYF.

This clonotype has more than one count but fewer than ten. The chain carries TRBV5-1 and TRBJ1-4; D uncertain. This CDR3 is 15 amino acids long. With 4 bases removed from V and 10 bases from J, the gap between germline ends came to 20 bases. Germline V gene sequence: CDR1 SGHRS, CDR2 YFSETQ. CDR3 sequence (DNA): TGCGCCAGCAGCCTGGGCGAGACCGTCGGTCGAAAACTGTTTTTT. Protein sequence: CASSLGETVGRKLFF. The variable domain in full, completed from reference TRBV5-1 and TRBJ1-4, reads KAGVTQTPRYLIKTRGQQVTLSCSPISGHRSVSWYQQTPGQGLQFLFEYFSETQRNKGNFPGRFSGRQFSNSRSEMNVSTLELGDSALYLCASSLGETVGRKLFFGSGTQLSVL.

This clonotype was seen a few times. The J gene is TRBJ2-3, the V gene TRBV7-2; no clear D. The CDR3 runs 14 residues. V lost 2 bases to trimming and J lost 0 bases, with 6 bases between them. The germline gives CDR1 SGHTA, CDR2 FQGNSA. This CDR3 is CASSLIVSTDTQYF. The CDR3 nucleotides read TGTGCCAGCAGCTTAATTGTCAGCACAGATACGCAGTATTTT.

This clonotype was detected a few times. The rearrangement links TRBV15 to TRBJ2-2; 8 nucleotides line up with TRBD2. Germline lookup yields CDR1 LNHNV and CDR2 YYDKDF (reference sequence). This CDR3 region has 15 residues. V dropped 3 bases and J dropped 3; count of bases not matched to a gene: 3. CDR3 residues: CATSRASGYTGELFF. CDR3 sequence (DNA): TGTGCCACCAGCAGGGCTAGCGGGTACACCGGGGAGCTGTTTTTT.

This rearrangement joins TRBV10-3 to TRBJ2-7; 10 bases agree with TRBD2. V dropped 6 bases and J dropped 3; count of bases not matched to a gene: 8. The germline gives CDR1 ENHRY, CDR2 SYGVKD. The CDR3 consists of 15 residues. The CDR3 DNA sequence: TGTGCCATCAGCCCGCTAGCGGGAGAGGGCTACGAGCAGTACTTC. Translation: CAISPLAGEGYEQYF.

The chain employs TRBV19 and TRBJ2-6, with TRBD1 as a possible D gene (5 bases). CDR1 is LNHDA and CDR2 is SQIVND in the germline V gene (reference sequence). V lost 7 bases and J lost 2, with 15 bases in between. This CDR3 is 16 amino acids long. The CDR3 nucleotides are TGTGCCAGTACCACAACCCTAGGGGCTGGGGCCAACGTCCTGACTTTC. This translates into CASTTTLGAGANVLTF.

The CDR3 DNA follows: TGCAGTGCTAGGATAGCGGGAGGGATTGGCCAAGAGACCCAGTACTTC. This codes for CSARIAGGIGQETQYF. This chain connects TRBV20-1 to TRBJ2-5; 11 bases align to TRBD2. The germline gives CDR1 DFQATT, CDR2 SNEGSKA (reference sequence). After removal of 3 bases from V and 1 base from J, the junction contained 7 bases not matched to a gene. The CDR3 consists of 16 residues.

This clonotype was observed a few times. The V gene is TRBV20-1, the J gene TRBJ2-1; D might be TRBD1 (5 bases). The CDR3 is 13 residues long. Germline lookup yields CDR1 DFQATT and CDR2 SNEGSKA (reference sequence). V was clipped by 4 bases and J by 6 bases, with 13 bases between them. CDR3 sequence: CSANRYPPNEQFF. The CDR3 DNA reads as TGCAGTGCTAACAGGTACCCTCCCAATGAGCAGTTCTTC.

This clonotype was picked up one time. This chain uses TRBV29-1 with TRBJ1-1, with a weak D call TRBD1 (6 bases). Trimming removed 6 bases from V and 1 base from J, with 12 bases in between. CDR1 SQVTM and CDR2 ANQGSEA come from the germline V gene. The CDR3 runs 13 residues. The CDR3 sequence is CSVGRGRNTEAFF. The CDR3 DNA follows: TGCAGCGTCGGGCGGGGGCGGAACACTGAAGCTTTCTTT. Together with reference TRBV29-1 and TRBJ1-1, the CDR3 gives the full variable domain: SAVISQKPSRDICQRGTSLTIQCQVDSQVTMMFWYRQQPGQSLTLIATANQGSEATYESGFVIDKFPISRPNLTFSTLTVSNMSPEDSSIYLCSVGRGRNTEAFFGQGTRLTVV.

This clonotype occurred a few times. This rearrangement joins TRBV20-1 to TRBJ2-7; the match to TRBD2 covers 9 bases. This CDR3 has 13 residues. J was trimmed by 5 bases and V by 1 base; bases with no gene match: 3. The germline gives CDR1 DFQATT, CDR2 SNEGSKA (reference sequence). The CDR3 loop is CSARVPSGNEQYF. Here the CDR3 DNA reads TGCAGTGCTAGAGTTCCTAGCGGGAACGAGCAGTACTTC.

This chain uses TRBV11-2 with TRBJ2-3; a possible D gene is TRBD2 (6 bases). The CDR3 has 14 amino acids. Trimming removed 0 bases from V and 10 bases from J, with 14 bases in between. CDR1 and CDR2 (germline): SGHAT, FQNNGV. The CDR3 DNA sequence: TGTGCCAGCAGCTTAGAAGCAACAGCGGGCTCGCAGTATTTT. Translating gives CASSLEATAGSQYF.